This T cell receptor beta chain was recorded in a study of Ad26.COV2.S vaccination and SARS-CoV-2 variants. About the research overall: The donor was enrolled in the Ad26.COV2.S arm of the COV1001 trial. Dosing was one shot or two shots 56 days apart. Whole-study results and caveats: After vaccination, reports described spike-specific CD8+ and CD4+ T cell responses as showing substantial breadth.

Assay used: immunoSEQ multiplex PCR; TCRdb lists only in-frame clones, some missing. The sample holds 300,000 to 400,000 clones, 80% to 90% seen once. To note about this clone: The antigen is undetermined.

The CDR3 spans 14 residues. Per germline, CDR1 SGHRS and CDR2 YFSETQ. V was pared by 0 bases and J by 5 bases, with 10 bases between. Described treatment: 15 to 20 received Ad26.COV2.S at low or high dose, single or two shots; several received placebo; per-sample allocation not given. Following the first vaccine or placebo injection, samples were taken on day 63. The chain employs TRBV5-1 and TRBJ2-3, with D perhaps TRBD1 (5 bases). The source was peripheral blood, collected in a trial of Ad26.COV2.S vaccine versus placebo. The TCR sequence derives from a person between 18 and 65 years old who received the Ad26.COV2.S COVID-19 vaccine or a placebo. Here the CDR3 DNA reads TGCGCCAGCAGCTTGGGTCAGGGTGGAGATACGCAGTATTTT. This codes for CASSLGQGGDTQYF.